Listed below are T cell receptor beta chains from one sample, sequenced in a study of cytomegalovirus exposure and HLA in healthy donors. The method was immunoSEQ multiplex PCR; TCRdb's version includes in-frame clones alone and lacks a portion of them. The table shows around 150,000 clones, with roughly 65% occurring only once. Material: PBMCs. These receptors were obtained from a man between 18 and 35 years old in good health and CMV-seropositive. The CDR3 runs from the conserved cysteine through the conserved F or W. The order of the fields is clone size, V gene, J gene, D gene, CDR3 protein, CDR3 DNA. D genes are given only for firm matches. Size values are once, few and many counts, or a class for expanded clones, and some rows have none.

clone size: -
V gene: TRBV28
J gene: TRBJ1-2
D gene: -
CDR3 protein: CASETPTGSLGYTF
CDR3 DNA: TGTGCCAGCGAGACCCCTACAGGGTCGCTGGGCTACACCTTC

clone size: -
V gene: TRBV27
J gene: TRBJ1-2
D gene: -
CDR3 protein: CASSLRQEGGYGYTF
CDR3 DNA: TGTGCCAGCAGTTTAAGGCAGGAGGGCGGGTACGGCTACACCTTC

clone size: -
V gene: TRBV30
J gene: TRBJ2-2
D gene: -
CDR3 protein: CAWSVLDSRGLFF
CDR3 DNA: TGTGCCTGGAGTGTACTGGACTCTCGAGGGCTGTTTTTT

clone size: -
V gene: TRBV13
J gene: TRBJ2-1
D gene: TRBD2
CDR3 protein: CASSLFEGRGSYNEQFF
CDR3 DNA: TGTGCCAGCAGCTTATTCGAGGGGAGGGGCTCCTACAATGAGCAGTTCTTC

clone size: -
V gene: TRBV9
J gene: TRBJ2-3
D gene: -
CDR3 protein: CASSVGADTQYF
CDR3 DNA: TGTGCCAGCAGCGTAGGTGCGGATACGCAGTATTTT

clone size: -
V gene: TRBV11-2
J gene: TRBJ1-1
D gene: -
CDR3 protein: CASTQGGQNTEAFF
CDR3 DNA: TGTGCCAGCACCCAGGGAGGGCAGAACACTGAAGCTTTCTTT

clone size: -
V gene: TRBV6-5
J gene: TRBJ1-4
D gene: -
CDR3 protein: CASSYSNQAPGEKLFF
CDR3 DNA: TGTGCCAGCAGTTACTCGAATCAAGCCCCGGGGGAAAAACTGTTTTTT

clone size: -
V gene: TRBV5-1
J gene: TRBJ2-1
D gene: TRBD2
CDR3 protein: CASSSTSGSTLLEQFF
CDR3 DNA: TGCGCCAGCAGCTCCACTAGCGGTTCTACCTTATTAGAGCAGTTCTTC

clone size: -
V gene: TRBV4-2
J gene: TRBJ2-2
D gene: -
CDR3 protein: CASSQEPLSSPNTGELFF
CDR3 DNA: TGTGCCAGCAGCCAAGAACCCCTTTCTAGCCCTAACACCGGGGAGCTGTTTTTT

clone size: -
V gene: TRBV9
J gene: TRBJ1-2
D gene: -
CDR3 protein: CASSGLVPSGGYTF
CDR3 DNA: TGTGCCAGCAGCGGTTTAGTCCCGTCGGGTGGCTACACCTTC

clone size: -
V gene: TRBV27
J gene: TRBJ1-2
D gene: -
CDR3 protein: CASSLRNRVLTF
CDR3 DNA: TGTGCCAGCAGTTTGAGGAACAGGGTACTCACCTTC

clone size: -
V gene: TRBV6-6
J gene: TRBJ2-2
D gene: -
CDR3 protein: CASSSRVGTGELFF
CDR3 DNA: TGTGCCAGCAGTTCGAGGGTGGGCACCGGGGAGCTGTTTTTT

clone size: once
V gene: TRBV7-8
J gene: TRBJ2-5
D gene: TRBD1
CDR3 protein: CASSFLQGAAETQYF
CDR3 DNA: TGTGCCAGCAGCTTTTTACAGGGGGCTGCGGAGACCCAGTACTTC

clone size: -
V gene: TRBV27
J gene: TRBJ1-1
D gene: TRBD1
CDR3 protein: CASRTGTGGMNTEAFF
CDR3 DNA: TGTGCCAGCAGGACCGGGACAGGGGGAATGAACACTGAAGCTTTCTTT

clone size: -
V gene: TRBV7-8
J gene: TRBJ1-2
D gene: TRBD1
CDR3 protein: CASSLGQGGGYTF
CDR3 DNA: TGTGCCAGCAGCTTAGGACAGGGAGGCGGCTACACCTTC

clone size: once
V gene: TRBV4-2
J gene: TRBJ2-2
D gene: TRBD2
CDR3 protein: CASSQGREGHSGELVF
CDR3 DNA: TGTGCCAGCAGCCAAGGGCGGGAGGGCCATTCCGGGGAGCTGGTTTTT

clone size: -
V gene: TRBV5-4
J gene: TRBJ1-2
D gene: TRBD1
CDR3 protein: CASSTPRTGQNYGYTF
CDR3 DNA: TGTGCCAGCAGCACACCGAGGACAGGGCAAAACTATGGCTACACCTTC

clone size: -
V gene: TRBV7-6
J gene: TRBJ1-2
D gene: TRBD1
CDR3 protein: CASSLEETGGSGYTF
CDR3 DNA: TGTGCCAGCAGCTTGGAGGAAACAGGGGGAAGTGGCTACACCTTC

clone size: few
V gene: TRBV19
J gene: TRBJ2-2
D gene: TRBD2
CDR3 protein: CASSGGLAETPNTGELFF
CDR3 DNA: TGTGCCAGTAGTGGGGGACTAGCGGAAACCCCGAACACCGGGGAGCTGTTTTTT

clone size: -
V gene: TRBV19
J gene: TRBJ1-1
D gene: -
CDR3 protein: CASSPPGLANLGAFF
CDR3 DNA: TGTGCCAGTAGTCCACCGGGACTGGCTAATCTTGGGGCTTTCTTT